A single sample gave rise to the 16 T cell receptor beta chains below, sequenced in a study of cytomegalovirus exposure and HLA in healthy donors. 60 Vbeta and 13 Jbeta primers were used in PCR. Clones were sequenced by immunoSEQ multiplex PCR, and TCRdb holds only the in-frame ones, with some missing. The table includes around 190,000 clones, around 77% detected once. Sequenced sample: PBMCs. These receptors were obtained from a man aged 55 to 69 in good health and CMV-seronegative.

The genes are TRBV5-1 and TRBJ1-6; 8 bases line up with TRBD1. This CDR3 has 14 residues. Germline V CDR1 and CDR2: SGHRS, YFSETQ. V dropped 2 bases and J dropped 9; count of bases not matched to a gene: 4. CDR3 DNA: TGCGCCAGCAGCTTTGGACAGGGAATTTCACCCCTCCACTTT. This encodes CASSFGQGISPLHF.

A note on this clone: One end of the junction does not line up with germline, which may come from a read error. The chain combines TRBV29-1 with TRBJ2-7, with 11 bases aligning to TRBD1. The length of the CDR3 is 14 residues. From germline, CDR1 is SQVTM and CDR2 ANQGSEA. The CDR3: CSAILGQGANEQHF. CDR3 nucleotide sequence: TGCAGCGCCATCCTCGGACAGGGGGCAAACGAGCAGCACTTC.

J is TRBJ2-1 and V is TRBV7-9, with TRBD2 matching over 11 bases. This CDR3 is 15 amino acids long. V lost 5 bases and J lost 4; bases outside the gene matches: 4. Germline CDR1 and CDR2: SEHNR and FQNEAQ (reference sequence). CDR3 bases: TGTGCCAGCAGCGAGACTAGCGGGGCGTACAATGAGCAGTTCTTC. Translation: CASSETSGAYNEQFF.

This clone was detected only a few times. The rearrangement links TRBV27 to TRBJ2-3; 7 bases are shared with TRBD2. CDR3 length: 15 residues. The germline gives CDR1 MNHEY, CDR2 SMNVEV (reference sequence). V lost 2 bases, J lost 2 bases, and 4 bases stayed unmatched. The CDR3 here is CASSLAGDDTDTQYF. CDR3 sequence (DNA): TGTGCCAGCAGTTTAGCGGGAGATGACACAGATACGCAGTATTTT.

This chain joins TRBV2 and TRBJ2-7; 11 bases are shared with TRBD2. This CDR3 is built from 15 residues. V lost 4 bases to trimming and J lost 2 bases; unmatched junction nucleotides: 4. Germline values: CDR1 SNHLY, CDR2 FYNNEI. CDR3 in DNA: TGTGCCAGCAGTGCGCTAGCGGGGGGTGCCTACGAGCAGTACTTC. Translating gives CASSALAGGAYEQYF. Using reference TRBV2 and TRBJ2-7 for the parts outside the CDR3, the full variable domain is EPEVTQTPSHQVTQMGQEVILRCVPISNHLYFYWYRQILGQKVEFLVSFYNNEISEKSEIFDDQFSVERPDGSNFTLKIRSTKLEDSAMYFCASSALAGGAYEQYFGPGTRLTVT.

The chain joins TRBV5-1 to TRBJ1-2; D may be TRBD1 (6 bases). Trimming shortened V by 6 bases and J by 4 bases, and 13 bases separated the two germline ends. CDR1 and CDR2 (germline): SGHRS, YFSETQ. The CDR3 consists of 13 residues. The CDR3 coding sequence is TGCGCCAGCACCGACCAGGGGCTCTATGGCTACACCTTC. It specifies CASTDQGLYGYTF. Filled out from reference TRBV5-1 and TRBJ1-2, the complete variable domain reads KAGVTQTPRYLIKTRGQQVTLSCSPISGHRSVSWYQQTPGQGLQFLFEYFSETQRNKGNFPGRFSGRQFSNSRSEMNVSTLELGDSALYLCASTDQGLYGYTFGSGTRLTVV.

V gene TRBV5-4 combines with J gene TRBJ1-1; 7 positions agree with TRBD1. Germline lookup yields CDR1 SGHNT and CDR2 YYREEE (reference sequence). The CDR3 consists of 16 residues. V lost 4 bases, J lost 8 bases, and 17 bases stayed unmatched. The CDR3 coding sequence is TGTGCCAGCAGCCCGGGACAGAGGATAGGGGTCGGAGAAGCTTTCTTT. Protein: CASSPGQRIGVGEAFF.

V and J are TRBV13 and TRBJ1-4; D unresolved. Deletions cut 2 bases from V and 0 bases from J, with 7 bases between. CDR3 length equals 15 residues. Per germline, CDR1 PRHDT and CDR2 FYEKMQ (reference sequence). The CDR3 DNA is TGTGCCAGCAGCTTATACAGTGCAACTAATGAAAAACTGTTTTTT. It is translated as CASSLYSATNEKLFF.

The chain combines TRBV2 with TRBJ1-4; 7 positions agree with TRBD1. The CDR3 has 14 amino acids. Germline CDR1 is SNHLY and CDR2 is FYNNEI. The V segment lost 7 bases and the J segment 8 bases; nucleotides outside the gene matches: 10. The CDR3: CASKTGTDSEKLFF. The CDR3 coding sequence is TGTGCCAGCAAAACCGGGACAGATAGCGAAAAACTGTTTTTT.

This clone has more than one count but fewer than ten. This sequence joins TRBV5-6 and TRBJ2-5; a possible D gene is TRBD2 (6 bases). V was cut by 4 bases and J by 3 bases, with 10 bases left in between. The germline gives CDR1 SGHDT, CDR2 YYEEEE. The CDR3 sequence is 13 residues long. CDR3 in DNA: TGTGCCAGCAGCGCCGGGAGCGAAGAGACCCAGTACTTC. It is translated as CASSAGSEETQYF.

The chain couples TRBV5-4 to TRBJ2-1; no clear D gene. Deletions cut 4 bases from V and 5 bases from J, with 10 bases between. The germline V gene has CDR1 SGHNT and CDR2 YYREEE (reference sequence). The CDR3 length is 13 residues. The CDR3 loop reads CASSPSTNNEQFF. In nucleotides, the CDR3 is TGTGCCAGCAGCCCTTCTACTAACAATGAGCAGTTCTTC.

This clone was counted between two and nine times. This sequence joins TRBV6-1 and TRBJ1-5, with D unclear. This CDR3 comprises 15 residues. Germline loops: CDR1 MNHNS, CDR2 SASEGT. Trimming left V 0 bases short and J 7 bases short, with 13 bases between. The chain's CDR3 is CASSEALGRTQPQHF. CDR3 coding DNA: TGTGCCAGCAGTGAAGCGCTGGGGAGGACCCAGCCCCAGCATTTT.

This clone was counted between two and nine times. The chain employs TRBV5-1 and TRBJ1-3; possibly TRBD1 for D (5 bases). Germline V gene lookup returns CDR1 SGHRS and CDR2 YFSETQ. This CDR3 region has 17 residues. The ends were cut back, 1 base at V and 3 bases at J, with 17 bases in the middle. As DNA, the CDR3 is TGCGCCAGCAGCTTGCAGATGGGGGGAGTAGGTGGAAACACCATATATTTT. Protein product: CASSLQMGGVGGNTIYF.

The chain recombines TRBV2 with TRBJ1-5, with a weak D call TRBD1 (5 bases). Trimming cost V 5 bases and J 6 bases, with 11 bases left between them. Per the germline V gene, CDR1 is SNHLY and CDR2 is FYNNEI. The CDR3 covers 13 residues. CDR3 sequence: CASSQGLGQPQHF. The DNA of the CDR3 is TGTGCCAGCAGTCAGGGTTTGGGTCAGCCCCAGCATTTT. Supplemented by reference TRBV2 and TRBJ1-5, the full variable domain reads EPEVTQTPSHQVTQMGQEVILRCVPISNHLYFYWYRQILGQKVEFLVSFYNNEISEKSEIFDDQFSVERPDGSNFTLKIRSTKLEDSAMYFCASSQGLGQPQHFGDGTRLSIL.

The chain is built from TRBV6-1 and TRBJ1-2; 9 bases map to TRBD1. Germline CDR1 is MNHNS and CDR2 is SASEGT. The ends lost 8 bases at V and 2 bases at J; junction bases unmatched: 3. The CDR3 is 13 residues long. The CDR3 loop is CASRDRANYGYTF. For the CDR3, the DNA is TGTGCCAGCCGGGACAGGGCAAACTATGGCTACACCTTC.

V usage is TRBV29-1 and J usage is TRBJ2-7; TRBD2 might be the D (7 bases). CDR3 length: 11 residues. Trimming removed 8 bases from V and 5 bases from J, with 13 bases in between. In germline, CDR1 is SQVTM, CDR2 ANQGSEA. The CDR3 DNA is TGCAGCATCCGAGGGGGGGACGAGCAGTACTTC. It encodes CSIRGGDEQYF.